This T cell receptor beta chain was identified in a study of beta chain features in type 1 diabetes (dated by TCRdb to the late 2010s). Notes on the research overall: Mean age, gender distribution, total cell number and subset yield were not different between patients and healthy donors. Naive and central memory subsets were obtained from all 28 donors, but regulatory and stem cell-like memory subsets were isolated from only 8 patients and 8 healthy donors. The study compared TCRB repertoires of sorted circulating CD4+ T cell subsets between recently diagnosed type 1 diabetes patients and matched healthy donors. Across all samples, 107,917,701 sorted cells were examined, and cell number per subset correlated strongly with RNA yield. Broader findings and caveats from the paper: Because cDNA was sequenced instead of genomic DNA, activated cells with high expression could be over-represented, although the groups did not differ in activation or CD3 levels. Type 1 diabetes patients showed a moderate but significant shortening of TCRB CDR3 length in all four CD4+ subsets. Naive, central memory and regulatory TCRB repertoires appeared more similar among patients than among healthy donors. At VDJ recombination sites, type 1 diabetes patients had fewer insertions and more deleted nucleotides, which implies abnormalities in thymic rearrangement. PCR might favor shorter templates, but patient and control samples were amplified and corrected together, so any skew would affect both groups equally. HLA sub-analyses involved small numbers of individuals, so any influence of HLA type on TCRB rearrangement remained unresolved.

The entire amount of isolated RNA was reverse transcribed using the High Capacity cDNA Reverse Transcription Kit, so the sequenced TCRB transcripts were expressed ones. Survey-depth immunoSEQ sequencing was performed on stem cell-like memory T cell samples, with an average of about 1 million total reads per sample. Sorted cells were lysed in RLT buffer and RNA was extracted with DNase-treated RNeasy Micro or Mini kits, depending on cell number. To prevent cross-contamination, every cell subset was processed on its own, while patient and healthy donor samples were processed together. TCRB sequences were amplified from cDNA with the immunoSEQ multiplex PCR, producing 87-bp fragments spanning the CDR3 region. Sequencing of the amplicons was performed on the Illumina HiSeq platform. As for the authors' bioinformatics: PCR bias was corrected computationally using synthetic template baselines, and reads within Hamming distance 2 were collapsed, with unmergeable singletons discarded. By aligning reads against IMGT, V, D and J genes, CDR3 length, and insertions or deletions at six rearrangement sites were assigned. Clonotype counts were normalized to sorted cell number within each subset before computing true diversity and Gini coefficients with the tcR R package. Repertoire sharing was quantified using the overlap coefficient calculated on TCRB nucleotide sequences. The table comes from immuneACCESS by way of TCRdb, which keeps in-frame sequences with V and J called. Part of the clones is missing from these tables; in studies checked, under half for an unresolved V gene and the rest for unknown reasons. Clonal size and the V and J genes are those of that table, whereas D and trimming came from the DNA. For this sample there are 15,000 to 18,000 clones; around two fifths appear just once. The top ten clones comprise roughly 0.56% of the sample.

This clone has more than one count but fewer than ten. Its antigen is not yet known. Per-base quality was not reported, and no clone a single base away is much larger than it. From each donor, a single peripheral blood sample of 95 to 150 mL on average was drawn into heparinised tubes. A BD FACSAria II was used to sort naive, central memory, regulatory and stem cell-like memory CD4+ T cells with a panel that included CD45RO, CCR7, CD25, CD127, CD95 and CD27. Purity was above 95% for every sorted population. PBMCs were isolated right away by Lymphoprep density gradient centrifugation and were stained directly, without culture. So that batch effects would be minimized, each experiment stained and sorted samples in pairs, pairing one healthy donor with one patient. The junction shows trimming of 4 bases on V and 2 bases on J, plus 15 bases between the germline ends. From a lookup of the germline V gene (reference sequence), CDR1 and CDR2 are SGHNT and YYREEE. Taken from cysteine to phenylalanine, the CDR3 has 16 residues. Only the CDR3 part of the read is kept: 48 bases, read in frame from the first base.

The source of this sequence is a woman aged 40-49 years in good health. The specimen sequenced was stem cell memory CD4+ T cells from blood. In the paper's terms, the cell subset or site label means: stem cell-like memory CD4+ T cells. The sequence is built from TRBV5-4 and TRBJ2-2; the D gene is perhaps TRBD2, from 6 matching bases. The bases read TGTGCCAGCAGCCACGGACTAAACCAAAACACCGGGGAGCTGTTTTTT. It translates as CASSHGLNQNTGELFF.